This section outlines one TCR beta chain sequence together with its context. Its target antigen remains unknown. There are no base qualities to consult, and no much larger clone falls within one base. These data come from a study of early stage breast cancer tumors (dated by TCRdb to 2016 to 2017). A note on the overall study: Of the approximately 15 invasive breast tumors, about a dozen were found to be estrogen receptor-positive, progesterone receptor-positive and HER2-negative. About 65% of the 12 ER+/PR+/HER2- tumors were invasive ductal carcinomas, while the other four were invasive lobular carcinomas. The average read coverage per sample was roughly 9.6-fold. A total of 2.7 million or so templates, representing some 1 million unique clonotypes, were detected across all samples. Broader findings and caveats from the paper: Enriched TCRB sequences shared across patients were mostly commonly generated sequences, unlikely to play an important role in the tumor microenvironment. Because the cohort was small, a breakdown by tumor subtype could not be done. Roughly 2.5-fold higher T cell density and higher clonality were observed in tumors than in adjacent normal breast tissue. Repertoires from blood and normal breast were more alike than repertoires from blood and tumor, and in about 85% of the 16 patients, comparing each tissue with blood separated tumor from normal. Chain pairing and functional markers such as CD4, CD8 and FOXP3 were not captured by bulk genomic DNA sequencing of unsorted cells.

The CDR1 and CDR2 encoded by the germline V gene are SGDLS and YYNGEE. V lost 0 bases and J lost 11 bases; the stretch between them is 12 bases long. From cysteine to phenylalanine, the CDR3 is 13 amino acids long. The kept DNA is CDR3 alone, 39 bases in frame from the first base. Each sample was amplified as two independent genomic DNA replicates: about 0.47 ug for blood and roughly 1.5 ug for tumor or normal breast. Following the manufacturer's instructions, the ImmunoSeq Intro kit was used to carry out TCRB sequencing on genomic DNA. Multiplex PCR ran around 30 cycles with proprietary primers and spike-in control sequences for absolute quantification. Single-end 150-bp reads were used to sequence an 87-bp fragment spanning the CDR3 plus the flanking V and J genes. Seven samples, with two replicates for each sample, were multiplexed per lane of an Illumina MiSeq using version 3.0 chemistry. The study's processing was this. The vendor's proprietary pipeline processed the raw data and merged both replicates into a single result for each sample. Productive rearrangements sharing the V-gene family, CDR3 amino acid sequence and J-gene segment were defined as clonotypes. To compute clonality, the normalized Shannon entropy (Pielou evenness) of TCRB abundances was subtracted from 1. To estimate T cell density, the total number of templates was divided by the number of input cells, which was inferred from the amount of DNA input. Recon with default parameters was used to estimate total repertoire diversity and clonality. Clonotypes with over 0.1% abundance in tumor and at least 32-fold higher abundance in tumor than in normal breast were defined as tumor-enriched. TCRdb re-hosts the immuneACCESS table, in-frame sequences only. Its copies lack some clones; in the studies checked, an unresolved V gene accounts for under half of them, and the cause for the rest is not known. The V and J calls and clone size were taken over from that table, and D and trimming were inferred from the DNA. The sample has some 36,000 clones on record, roughly 72% of them singletons. The ten biggest clones cover 6.8% of the sample.

The study profiled bulk TCR beta-chain repertoires in matched peripheral blood, tumor and adjacent normal breast tissue taken from around 15 patients with early-stage breast cancer. Before surgery, about 5-10 mL of whole blood was collected into EDTA tubes and then processed within 2 hours. Peripheral blood mononuclear cells were isolated by Ficoll-Paque centrifugation in SepMate-50 tubes. For storage in liquid nitrogen, PBMCs were cryopreserved as aliquots of about 2 to 4 million cells in around 90% FBS with 10% DMSO. Genomic DNA was extracted with the Qiagen AllPrep DNA/RNA Mini kit. This sequence was found in a person aged 55 to 69 with breast cancer. Sequencing used blood. The chain joins TRBV9 to TRBJ1-3; too little of a D gene remains to name it. The DNA is as follows: TGTGCCAGCAGCGTAGACGAAGGCCGACCCATATATTTT. The resulting protein is CASSVDEGRPIYF.